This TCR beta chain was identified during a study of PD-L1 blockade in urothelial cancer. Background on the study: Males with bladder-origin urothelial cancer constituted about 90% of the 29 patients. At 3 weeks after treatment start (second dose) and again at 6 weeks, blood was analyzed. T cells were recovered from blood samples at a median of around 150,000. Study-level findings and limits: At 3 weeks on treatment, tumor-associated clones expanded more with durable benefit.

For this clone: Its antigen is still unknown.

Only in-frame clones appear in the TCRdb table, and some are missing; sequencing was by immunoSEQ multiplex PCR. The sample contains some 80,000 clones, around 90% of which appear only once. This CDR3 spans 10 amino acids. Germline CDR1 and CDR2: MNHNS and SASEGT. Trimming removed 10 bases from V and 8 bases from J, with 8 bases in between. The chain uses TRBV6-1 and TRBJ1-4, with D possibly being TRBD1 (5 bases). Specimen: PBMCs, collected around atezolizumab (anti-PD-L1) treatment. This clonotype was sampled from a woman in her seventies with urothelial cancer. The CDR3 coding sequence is TGTGCCACCCAGGGCGAAAAACTGTTTTTT. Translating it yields CATQGEKLFF.